This passage covers 19 T cell receptor beta chains from one sample sequenced in a study of blood T cell repertoires in COVID-19. Repertoires were generated with immunoSEQ multiplex PCR, while TCRdb's copy carries only in-frame clones and drops some. Of about 170,000 clones in the sample, around 82% were seen once. The sample consisted of peripheral blood. The source of these receptors is a woman in her 40s with COVID-19, enrolled during active disease.

This clone was recorded a few times. V gene TRBV10-3 combines with J gene TRBJ2-4, with D possibly TRBD1 on 6 matching bases. In germline, CDR1 is ENHRY, CDR2 SYGVKD. Trimming removed 6 bases from V and 4 bases from J, with 16 bases in between. This CDR3 spans 15 amino acids. Here the CDR3 reads CAISQSGDTKNIQYF. CDR3 nucleotide sequence: TGTGCCATCAGCCAGTCCGGGGACACGAAAAACATTCAGTACTTC.

The chain recombines TRBV7-2 with TRBJ1-4; D is perhaps TRBD1 (5 bases). This CDR3 comprises 14 residues. V lost 2 bases and J 7 bases, leaving 11 bases between the germline ends. The germline V gene encodes CDR1 SGHTA and CDR2 FQGNSA. CDR3 protein: CASSLHRPPEKLFF. The DNA for the CDR3 is TGTGCCAGCAGCTTACACAGGCCTCCTGAAAAACTGTTTTTT.

This chain links TRBV9 with TRBJ2-5; the D gene is possibly TRBD2 (6 bases). CDR3 size: 15 residues. CDR1 is SGDLS, CDR2 YYNGEE, per germline. V shed 6 bases and J shed 5 bases, with 20 bases lying between them. This CDR3 is CASTSLGRLGETQYF. As DNA, the CDR3 is TGTGCCAGCACGTCCTTAGGGAGGCTGGGGGAGACCCAGTACTTC.

This clone was seen once. The chain has TRBV19 and TRBJ1-5, with D tentatively TRBD1 (5 bases). The V gene's germline CDR1 is LNHDA and CDR2 SQIVND (reference sequence). The CDR3 spans 15 residues. V was pared by 7 bases and J by 4 bases, with 17 bases between. Here the CDR3 reads CASTPLGQINQPQHF. In DNA, the CDR3 is TGTGCCAGTACCCCCTTGGGGCAGATTAATCAGCCCCAGCATTTT.

This clone occurred a few times. Additional DNA sequences in this sample encode the identical CDR3. The chain employs TRBV4-1 and TRBJ2-6, with D maybe TRBD1 (6 bases). Trimming cost V 0 bases and J 4 bases, with 13 bases left between them. The CDR3 totals 17 residues. Germline CDR1 MGHRA, CDR2 YSYEKL. This chain's CDR3 is CASSQEGRGSGANVLTF. The CDR3 DNA is TGCGCCAGCAGCCAAGAGGGCAGGGGTTCAGGGGCCAACGTCCTGACTTTC.

The chain combines TRBV2 with TRBJ2-3; TRBD2 matches at 8 bases. Germline V gives CDR1 SNHLY, CDR2 FYNNEI. With 8 bases clipped from V and 6 bases from J, the junction kept 10 bases outside the gene matches. This CDR3 region has 14 residues. CDR3 loop: CASLRRPGGDTQYF. Here the CDR3 DNA reads TGTGCCAGCTTAAGGCGCCCGGGAGGGGATACGCAGTATTTT.

The J gene is TRBJ2-7, the V gene TRBV3-1 (or the pseudogene TRBV3-2); D is perhaps TRBD2 (6 bases). CDR3 length: 13 amino acids. Trimming removed 1 base at V and 6 bases at J, with 10 bases between. The germline CDR1 and CDR2 sequences are LGHDT and YNNKEL (reference sequence). This CDR3 reads CASSQVRGTEQYV. The CDR3 bases are TGTGCCAGCAGCCAAGTTCGCGGGACCGAGCAGTACGTC.

The CDR3 DNA follows: TGTGCCAGCAGCTTAAGACAATACGAGCAGTACGTC. Residues: CASSLRQYEQYV. The chain is built from TRBV5-6 and TRBJ2-7; no definite D call. Trimming took off 2 bases at V and 4 bases at J, with 7 bases between the two ends. Germline lookup yields CDR1 SGHDT and CDR2 YYEEEE. The CDR3 is made up of 12 amino acids.

This chain uses TRBV29-1 with TRBJ2-7, with TRBD1 identical over 9 bases. This CDR3 has 12 amino acids. Trimming removed 4 bases from V and 4 bases from J; junction bases left unmatched: 2. CDR1 and CDR2 (germline): SQVTM, ANQGSEA. CDR3 DNA sequence: TGCAGCGTTGGGGACAGGGATTACGAGCAGTACTTC. Translating it yields CSVGDRDYEQYF.

The chain links TRBV9 to TRBJ1-1; D uncertain. This CDR3 region has 15 residues. Per germline, CDR1 SGDLS and CDR2 YYNGEE. V was shortened by 0 bases and J by 5 bases, with 14 bases between the two germline ends. The chain's CDR3 is CASSVELRGQTEAFF. Written as DNA, the CDR3 is TGTGCCAGCAGCGTAGAATTAAGAGGCCAAACTGAAGCTTTCTTT.

This clone was seen repeatedly, ten times or more. V and J are TRBV18 and TRBJ1-4; D remains ambiguous. The germline V gene has CDR1 KGHSH and CDR2 LQKENI. CDR3 size: 17 residues. V lost 3 bases, J lost 5 bases, and 19 bases lay in between. In DNA form, the CDR3 reads TGTGCCAGCTCACCTCGGACTACAACAATCCTAAATGAAAAACTGTTTTTT. Amino acids: CASSPRTTTILNEKLFF.

This chain links TRBV12-3 or TRBV12-4 with TRBJ2-5; 7 positions match TRBD1. The CDR3 is 13 residues long. V lost 7 bases and J lost 9; bases outside the gene matches: 11. CDR3 amino acids: CASKGGRLVAQYF. CDR3 nucleotides: TGTGCCAGCAAAGGGGGCAGGTTGGTAGCCCAGTACTTC.

J is TRBJ2-3 and V is TRBV2, with 11 bases lining up with TRBD2. The trim removed 4 bases at V and 5 bases at J, leaving 2 bases unmatched. In germline, CDR1 is SNHLY, CDR2 FYNNEI. The CDR3 length is 14 residues. The CDR3 here is CASSATSGKDTQYF. The CDR3 nucleotides read TGTGCCAGCAGTGCGACTAGCGGGAAAGATACGCAGTATTTT.

V is TRBV28 and J is TRBJ2-3; 9 positions agree with TRBD2. The CDR3 totals 15 residues. Trimming at V came to 7 bases and at J to 0 bases, leaving 5 bases not matched to a gene. From germline, CDR1 is MDHEN and CDR2 SYDVKM. This CDR3 reads CASTTSGASTDTQYF. For the CDR3, the DNA is TGTGCCAGCACGACTAGCGGCGCTAGCACAGATACGCAGTATTTT.

V and J are TRBV6-5 and TRBJ1-1, with 9 bases lining up with TRBD1. CDR1 is MNHEY, CDR2 SVGAGI, per germline. V trimming: 5 bases; J trimming: 8 bases; junction bases outside the gene matches: 9. The CDR3 contains 14 residues. CDR3 nucleotides: TGTGCCAGCAGTACCCGGCTTACAGGGGGCGAAGCTTTCTTT. Encoded protein: CASSTRLTGGEAFF.

V usage is TRBV28 and J usage is TRBJ1-5, with D unresolved. Trimming pared 7 bases from V and 2 bases from J, leaving 21 bases between. This CDR3 is built from 17 residues. CDR1 and CDR2 from the germline V gene are MDHEN and SYDVKM. CDR3 sequence: CASIEAGHTLRNQPQHF. In nucleotides, the CDR3 is TGTGCCAGCATCGAAGCGGGCCATACGCTTCGCAATCAGCCCCAGCATTTT.

This clone was seen just once. This chain joins TRBV27 and TRBJ1-6; TRBD1 aligns across 7 bases. The V gene's germline CDR1 is MNHEY and CDR2 SMNVEV (reference sequence). This CDR3 is built from 16 residues. The ends lost 2 bases at V and 8 bases at J; junction bases unmatched: 9. The CDR3 coding sequence is TGTGCCAGCAGTTTAGACCCACAGGGGACTGATTCACCCCTCCACTTT. Protein product: CASSLDPQGTDSPLHF.

The chain recombines TRBV7-8 with TRBJ2-1, with D perhaps TRBD2 (5 bases). There are 11 residues in the CDR3. With 5 bases removed from V and 13 bases from J, the gap between germline ends came to 12 bases. Germline CDR1 SGHVS, CDR2 FQNEAQ. This CDR3 is CASSQAEGQFF. The CDR3 DNA sequence: TGTGCCAGCAGCCAAGCAGAGGGTCAGTTCTTC.

This CDR3 is CASSFGTGINEKLFF. The CDR3 bases are TGTGCCAGCAGCTTCGGGACAGGCATAAATGAAAAACTGTTTTTT. This sequence joins TRBV11-2 and TRBJ1-4, with 8 bases lining up with TRBD1. Germline V gene data show CDR1 as SGHAT and CDR2 as FQNNGV. This CDR3 comprises 15 residues. V shed 3 bases, J shed 5 bases, and the junction held 5 bases outside the gene matches.